Presented here are 32 T cell receptor beta chains from one specimen sequenced in a study of cytomegalovirus exposure and HLA in healthy donors. With 60 Vbeta and 13 Jbeta primers, the PCR was carried out. The protocol was immunoSEQ multiplex PCR, while the TCRdb copy is restricted to in-frame clones and leaves out a portion. This sample has some 150,000 clones, with around 80% found just once. Material for sequencing was PBMCs. Receptors originate from a man younger than 35 in good health and CMV-seropositive.

The chain couples TRBV25-1 to TRBJ2-5, with D unresolved. The CDR3 contains 11 residues. Germline V gene lookup returns CDR1 MGHDK and CDR2 SYGVNS. V was pared by 3 bases and J by 3 bases, with 2 bases between. DNA for the CDR3: TGTGCCAGCAGTGACAAAGAGACCCAGTACTTC. This translates into CASSDKETQYF.

The rearrangement links TRBV6-1 to TRBJ2-7; tentatively, D is TRBD2 (6 bases). V was trimmed by 1 base and J by 3 bases, leaving 10 bases between them. This CDR3 comprises 14 residues. CDR1 is MNHNS, CDR2 SASEGT, per germline. CDR3 in amino acids: CASSEGGGLYEQYF. The DNA of the CDR3 is TGTGCCAGCAGTGAAGGGGGAGGACTCTACGAGCAGTACTTC.

The chain links TRBV28 to TRBJ1-2, with D maybe TRBD1 (6 bases). The CDR3 loop spans 14 amino acids. The germline gives CDR1 MDHEN, CDR2 SYDVKM. V was clipped by 3 bases and J by 8 bases, with 16 bases between them. CDR3 amino acids: CASSLETGLDGYTF. As DNA, the CDR3 is TGTGCCAGCAGTTTGGAAACAGGGCTGGACGGCTACACCTTC.

The rearrangement joins TRBV27 to TRBJ2-1; 7 positions agree with TRBD2. The V gene end was trimmed by 7 bases and the J gene end by 6 bases; junction bases not matched to a gene: 12. There are 15 residues in the CDR3. Germline CDR1 and CDR2: MNHEY and SMNVEV (reference sequence). CDR3 DNA sequence: TGTGCCAGCAACCCACGGGAGGTCCAATCCAATGAGCAGTTCTTC. Its translation: CASNPREVQSNEQFF.

This clone was seen just once. V is TRBV9 and J is TRBJ1-6, with D maybe TRBD1 (5 bases). The germline V gene encodes CDR1 SGDLS and CDR2 YYNGEE. The germline V and J ends were trimmed by 0 bases and 6 bases, with 10 bases remaining between them. CDR3 length: 15 amino acids. As DNA, the CDR3 is TGTGCCAGCAGCGTAGGTGGGGCTAGTAATTCACCCCTCCACTTT. Its protein is CASSVGGASNSPLHF.

This clone has only a few counts. This chain connects TRBV11-2 to TRBJ1-1; no clear D. Trimming took 3 bases from V and 5 from J, leaving 10 bases between them. The length of the CDR3 is 13 residues. Per the germline V gene, CDR1 is SGHAT and CDR2 is FQNNGV. The CDR3 DNA follows: TGTGCCAGCAGCTTTCGAGGCGGAACTGAAGCTTTCTTT. This codes for CASSFRGGTEAFF.

This sequence joins TRBV28 and TRBJ2-7; TRBD2 aligns across 7 bases. Germline CDR1 and CDR2: MDHEN and SYDVKM. V shed 7 bases, J shed 6 bases, and the junction held 15 bases outside the gene matches. This CDR3 is 15 amino acids long. In DNA form, the CDR3 reads TGTGCCAGCATCGGACAACTAGCGCCTCGGGGCGAGCAGTACTTC. Its translation: CASIGQLAPRGEQYF.

The V and J genes are TRBV5-6 and TRBJ2-1; 12 nucleotides align to TRBD2. Germline CDR1 SGHDT, CDR2 YYEEEE. This CDR3 comprises 18 residues. After removal of 4 bases from V and 1 base from J, the junction contained 9 bases not matched to a gene. CDR3 DNA: TGTGCCAGCAGCCAGGGACTAGCGGGTAGGACTTCCTACAATGAGCAGTTCTTC. This gives the protein CASSQGLAGRTSYNEQFF.

This clone was recorded once. This chain joins TRBV4-2 and TRBJ2-5; 12 positions match TRBD2. The CDR3 extends over 17 amino acids. With V trimmed by 4 bases and J by 5 bases, 11 bases remained unmatched. Germline CDR1 and CDR2: LGHNA and YNFKEQ. The CDR3 region has the DNA TGTGCCAGCAGCCCCCGATTACTAGCGGGAGGCGGGGAGACCCAGTACTTC. Translating gives CASSPRLLAGGGETQYF.

The CDR3 loop reads CASRGGQGGQPQHF. For the CDR3, the DNA is TGTGCCAGCAGGGGTGGACAGGGTGGTCAGCCCCAGCATTTT. V and J are TRBV28 and TRBJ1-5, with 8 bases fitting TRBD1. J gave up 6 bases and V 6 bases, and 7 bases lay outside the gene matches. Germline V gives CDR1 MDHEN, CDR2 SYDVKM. The CDR3 contains 14 residues.

The chain combines TRBV5-6 with TRBJ2-5; TRBD2 aligns across 7 bases. The germline V gene has CDR1 SGHDT and CDR2 YYEEEE. V dropped 4 bases and J dropped 2; count of bases not matched to a gene: 11. The CDR3 covers 16 residues. CDR3 in amino acids: CASSGTLGGVQETQYF. Here the CDR3 DNA reads TGTGCCAGCAGCGGCACTCTTGGGGGGGTTCAAGAGACCCAGTACTTC.

This clone was counted only a few times. The rearrangement joins TRBV6-5 to TRBJ2-2; 9 nucleotides match TRBD1. This CDR3 comprises 15 residues. V was pared by 6 bases and J by 1 base, with 3 bases of the junction left unmatched. Germline V gives CDR1 MNHEY, CDR2 SVGAGI. Here the CDR3 DNA reads TGTGCCAGCAGCCTGGGACAGGGGAACACCGGGGAGCTGTTTTTT. It yields the protein CASSLGQGNTGELFF.

This clone was recorded only once. The chain joins TRBV6-5 to TRBJ1-4; no clear D gene. Deletions cut 6 bases from V and 5 bases from J, with 13 bases between. CDR1 and CDR2 (germline): MNHEY, SVGAGI. This CDR3 is 14 amino acids long. Here the CDR3 reads CASSQWTGNEKLFF. DNA of the CDR3: TGTGCCAGCAGCCAGTGGACGGGGAATGAAAAACTGTTTTTT.

The chain uses TRBV27 and TRBJ2-3, with a tentative D call TRBD2 (6 bases). Germline CDR1 MNHEY, CDR2 SMNVEV (reference sequence). The CDR3 length is 14 residues. Trimming pared 3 bases from V and 3 bases from J, leaving 10 bases between. The CDR3 sequence: CASSFQGGTDTQYF. The CDR3 bases are TGTGCCAGCAGTTTTCAGGGAGGAACAGATACGCAGTATTTT.

The chain uses TRBV27 and TRBJ2-7, with TRBD2 identical over 8 bases. This CDR3 region has 14 residues. J lost 3 bases, V lost 6 bases, and 7 bases had no gene match. Germline V gives CDR1 MNHEY, CDR2 SMNVEV (reference sequence). CDR3 in amino acids: CASSPGLGYYEQYF. CDR3 DNA: TGTGCCAGCAGCCCGGGACTAGGTTACTACGAGCAGTACTTC.

V and J are TRBV7-8 and TRBJ2-1; 8 nucleotides match TRBD1. V shed 2 bases, J shed 8 bases, and the junction held 8 bases outside the gene matches. Germline V gene lookup returns CDR1 SGHVS and CDR2 FQNEAQ. This CDR3 has 15 residues. CDR3 nucleotide sequence: TGTGCCAGCAGCTTATTGCCAGGGGGCAGCGATGAGCAGTTCTTC. As protein: CASSLLPGGSDEQFF.

In its sample, this clone was seen a few times. The chain carries TRBV6-6 and TRBJ2-5; D remains unclear. CDR1 is MNHNY and CDR2 is SVGAGI in the germline V gene (reference sequence). CDR3 length: 13 amino acids. The V and J ends lost 2 bases and 3 bases respectively, with 7 bases between them. The CDR3 DNA sequence: TGTGCCAGCAGTTACGCAGTAAAAGAGACCCAGTACTTC. Translating gives CASSYAVKETQYF.

This clone has just a few counts. The J gene is TRBJ1-1, the V gene TRBV6-5; tentative D call: TRBD1 (6 bases). The CDR3 totals 14 residues. The V and J ends lost 6 bases and 6 bases respectively, with 17 bases between them. Per the germline V gene, CDR1 is MNHEY and CDR2 is SVGAGI. Written as DNA, the CDR3 is TGTGCCAGCAGATTCTACAGGGAAGGGGCTGAAGCTTTCTTT. Its protein product is CASRFYREGAEAFF.

The V and J genes are TRBV18 and TRBJ2-7; 7 nucleotides align to TRBD1. Germline-derived CDR1 and CDR2 are KGHSH and LQKENI. J gave up 2 bases and V 4 bases, and 5 bases lay outside the gene matches. The CDR3 contains 14 residues. The CDR3 region has the DNA TGTGCCAGCTCACACGGACAGGTTGCCTACGAGCAGTACTTC. Its protein product is CASSHGQVAYEQYF.

The rearrangement links TRBV28 to TRBJ2-7; D may be TRBD2 (5 bases). This CDR3 is built from 15 residues. V lost 2 bases and J 4 bases, leaving 15 bases between the germline ends. Germline assignment: CDR1 MDHEN and CDR2 SYDVKM. CDR3 in amino acids: CASSLTLQDSYEQYF. The CDR3 region has the DNA TGTGCCAGCAGTTTAACTCTCCAGGACTCTTACGAGCAGTACTTC.

The chain uses TRBV19 and TRBJ1-1; D unclear. Germline V gene sequence: CDR1 LNHDA, CDR2 SQIVND (reference sequence). The CDR3 contains 12 residues. V was trimmed by 6 bases and J by 5 bases, leaving 10 bases between them. The chain's CDR3 is CASRVRGTEAFF. CDR3 in DNA: TGTGCCAGTAGAGTACGAGGTACTGAAGCTTTCTTT.

The chain combines TRBV18 with TRBJ2-3; 10 nucleotides line up with TRBD2. The CDR3 is made up of 16 amino acids. The germline gives CDR1 KGHSH, CDR2 LQKENI. Unmatched junction bases numbered 7, after V lost 3 bases and J lost 4 bases. The CDR3 loop reads CASSPSIAGGPDTQYF. Written as DNA, the CDR3 is TGTGCCAGCTCACCGTCGATAGCGGGAGGACCAGATACGCAGTATTTT.

This clone was recorded only once. The CDR3 DNA reads as TGTGCCAGTAGTCAATACGGACAGGGACTTGGGGGTAATAGCAATCAGCCCCAGCATTTT. It encodes CASSQYGQGLGGNSNQPQHF. The chain combines TRBV19 with TRBJ1-5; the match to TRBD1 covers 8 bases. Trimming removed 5 bases from V and 0 bases from J; junction bases left unmatched: 18. There are 20 residues in the CDR3. In germline, CDR1 is LNHDA, CDR2 SQIVND (reference sequence).

The chain has TRBV6-6 and TRBJ2-6; no firm D call. CDR3 length: 13 amino acids. V lost 11 bases and J 0 bases, leaving 8 bases between the germline ends. Germline-derived CDR1 and CDR2 are MNHNY and SVGAGI (reference sequence). In DNA, the CDR3 is TGTGCCGGCCAGAACTCTGGGGCCAACGTCCTGACTTTC. This sequence encodes CAGQNSGANVLTF.

This rearrangement joins TRBV5-1 to TRBJ2-1; perhaps TRBD1 as D (6 bases). The germline V and J ends were trimmed by 1 base and 8 bases, with 16 bases remaining between them. The CDR3 consists of 15 residues. Per germline, CDR1 SGHRS and CDR2 YFSETQ. CDR3 region: CASSLRRQVAYEQFF. The CDR3 DNA sequence: TGCGCCAGCAGCTTGAGAAGACAGGTTGCGTATGAGCAGTTCTTC.

J is TRBJ1-3 and V is TRBV9, with D unresolved. V lost 0 bases, J lost 3 bases, and 13 bases lay in between. CDR1 and CDR2 from the germline V gene are SGDLS and YYNGEE. This CDR3 has 16 amino acids. The chain's CDR3 is CASSVAGHLGGNTIYF. Written as DNA, the CDR3 is TGTGCCAGCAGCGTAGCTGGGCACCTCGGTGGAAACACCATATATTTT.

The chain employs TRBV6-1 and TRBJ2-5, with 9 bases identical to TRBD1. V trimming: 1 base; J trimming: 2 bases; junction bases outside the gene matches: 2. The CDR3 is 15 residues long. The germline gives CDR1 MNHNS, CDR2 SASEGT. The CDR3: CASSEGDRGQETQYF. CDR3 DNA: TGTGCCAGCAGTGAAGGAGACAGGGGGCAAGAGACCCAGTACTTC.

V gene TRBV27 combines with J gene TRBJ2-1; 11 bases map to TRBD1. V gave up 3 bases and J gave up 9 bases; unmatched junction bases: 7. CDR3 length equals 15 residues. CDR1 is MNHEY and CDR2 is SMNVEV in the germline V gene (reference sequence). Written as DNA, the CDR3 is TGTGCCAGCAGTTTGACCGGGACAGGGGGGGGTGAGCAGTTCTTC. It yields the protein CASSLTGTGGGEQFF.

The chain carries TRBV5-1 and TRBJ2-7; a possible D gene is TRBD2 (5 bases). Trimming took 4 bases from V and 4 from J, leaving 12 bases between them. CDR1 SGHRS and CDR2 YFSETQ come from the germline V gene. CDR3 length: 13 amino acids. The CDR3 DNA follows: TGCGCCAGCAGCGTAGCGTATGGGTACGAGCAGTACTTC. Protein product: CASSVAYGYEQYF.

This clone appeared once. The chain joins TRBV21-1 to TRBJ2-7; whether TRBD2, the table's D call, matches the DNA was not checked. TRBV21-1 has pseudogene status. The CDR3 covers 17 residues. CDR3 region: CASSKISSGGRGYEQYF. For the CDR3, the DNA is TGTGCCAGCAGCAAAATTAGTTCGGGGGGCCGTGGGTACGAGCAGTACTTC.

The chain uses TRBV10-2 and TRBJ2-2, with 14 bases aligning to TRBD2. The V gene end was trimmed by 7 bases and the J gene end by 7 bases; junction bases not matched to a gene: 8. The CDR3 is 16 amino acids. In germline, CDR1 is WSHSY, CDR2 SAAADI. CDR3 in amino acids: CASISGTSGRDGELFF. For the CDR3, the DNA is TGCGCCAGCATCTCCGGGACTAGCGGGAGAGACGGGGAGCTGTTTTTT.

This clone was observed a handful of times. V usage is TRBV23-1 and J usage is TRBJ2-5; 9 bases fit TRBD2. TRBV23-1 is an open reading frame, and its role is uncertain. Unmatched junction bases numbered 10, after V lost 7 bases and J lost 4 bases. This CDR3 is built from 15 residues. CDR3 nucleotide sequence: TGCGCCAGCATCCCAGCGGGAGGCTGTGGAGAGACCCAGTACTTC. Amino acid sequence: CASIPAGGCGETQYF.